Presented here are 5 T cell receptor beta chains from one specimen sequenced in a study of human T cells and chemical hapten exposure. The time point was: patch test 3, about 24 weeks after DPC sensitization. The treatment here: therapeutic diphenylcyclopropenone sensitization with weekly scalp DPC. TCRdb reprocessed the RACE reads via MiXCR and lists one record per CDR3 protein. Of under 200,000 distinct CDR3 sequences listed, about 27% were seen once; the top ten hold around 2.3%. This specimen was whole blood, taken in connection with sensitization to the hapten diphenylcyclopropenone (DPC). All receptors come from a woman under 30 with alopecia areata. Some clones in this sample may be carry-over from other donors' samples.

V and J are TRBV10-3 and TRBJ1-6; TRBD1 matches 7 bases. J lost 10 bases, V lost 2 bases, and 11 bases had no gene match. Per the germline V gene, CDR1 is ENHRY and CDR2 is SYGVKD. The CDR3 runs 16 residues. CDR3 sequence reads: CAISEPTTGIESPLHF. CDR3 in DNA: TGTGCCATCAGTGAGCCGACGACAGGGATTGAATCACCCCTCCACTTT.

This chain connects TRBV19 to TRBJ1-5; D not resolved. V gave up 3 bases and J gave up 6 bases, with 9 bases separating them. CDR1 and CDR2 from the germline V gene are LNHDA and SQIVND (reference sequence). This CDR3 region has 13 residues. In DNA form, the CDR3 reads TGTGCCAGTAGTATCCAGGAGGCTCAGCCCCAGCATTTT. This sequence encodes CASSIQEAQPQHF.

The chain has TRBV12-3 or TRBV12-4 and TRBJ1-1; D ambiguous. The V gene lost 5 bases and the J gene lost 4 bases, with 8 bases spanning the gap. The CDR3 is made up of 12 amino acids. Written as DNA, the CDR3 is TGTGCCAGCAGTGCACAGAGCACTGAAGCTTTCTTT. It codes for CASSAQSTEAFF.

This chain joins TRBV5-1 and TRBJ1-1; no clear D gene. Germline V gives CDR1 SGHRS, CDR2 YFSETQ. This CDR3 has 15 amino acids. V lost 0 bases, J lost 1 base, and 10 bases lay in between. The DNA for the CDR3 is TGCGCCAGCAGCTTGGAGGGCCCAACGAACACTGAAGCTTTCTTT. Its protein product is CASSLEGPTNTEAFF.

The chain recombines TRBV24-1 with TRBJ1-5; no clear D gene. The length of the CDR3 is 18 residues. Trimming removed 0 bases at V and 2 bases at J, with 16 bases between. CDR1 is KGHDR, CDR2 SFDVKD, per germline. The DNA of the CDR3 is TGTGCCACCAGTGATTTGCAATTTCGGGGTAGCGGCAATCAGCCCCAGCATTTT. It specifies CATSDLQFRGSGNQPQHF.